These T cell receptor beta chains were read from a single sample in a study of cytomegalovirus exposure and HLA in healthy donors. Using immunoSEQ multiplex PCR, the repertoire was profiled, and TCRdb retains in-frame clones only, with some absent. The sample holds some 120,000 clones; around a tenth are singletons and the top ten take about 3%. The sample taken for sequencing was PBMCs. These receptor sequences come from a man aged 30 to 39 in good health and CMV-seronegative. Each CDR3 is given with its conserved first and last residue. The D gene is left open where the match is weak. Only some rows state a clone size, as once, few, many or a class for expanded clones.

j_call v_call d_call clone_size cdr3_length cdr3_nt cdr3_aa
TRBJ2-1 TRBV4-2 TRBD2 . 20 TGTGCCAGCAGCCAGGTTAACCTAACCCCGGGACTAGCGTCTCTCAATGAGCAGTTCTTC CASSQVNLTPGLASLNEQFF
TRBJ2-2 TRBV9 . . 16 TGTGCCAGCAGCGTAGGAGGGGGACCCGGCACCGGGGAGCTGTTTTTT CASSVGGGPGTGELFF
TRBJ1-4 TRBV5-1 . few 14 TGCGCCAGCAGCTGGGGGGGCGCTCGTGAAAAACTGTTTTTT CASSWGGAREKLFF
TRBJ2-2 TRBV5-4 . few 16 TGTGCCAGCAGCCAAGGTCACAGGGCGGGCACCGGGGAGCTGTTTTTT CASSQGHRAGTGELFF
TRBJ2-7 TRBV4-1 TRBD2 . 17 TGCGCCAGCAGCCATCCCGGGACTAGCGGTACTCCCTACGAGCAGTACTTC CASSHPGTSGTPYEQYF
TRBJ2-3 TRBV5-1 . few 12 TGCGCCAGCAGCTTTAGAACAGATACGCAGTATTTT CASSFRTDTQYF
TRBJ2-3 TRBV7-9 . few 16 TGTGCCAGCAGCCGGGTTTTAGGGGAACCCCAAGATACGCAGTATTTT CASSRVLGEPQDTQYF
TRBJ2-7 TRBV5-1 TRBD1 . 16 TGCGCCAGCAGCATTACTGGGACAGGAAGGGGCAACGAGCAGTACTTC CASSITGTGRGNEQYF
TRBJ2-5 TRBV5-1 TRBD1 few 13 TGCGCCAGCAGTCGGACAGGGGGAGAGACCCAGTACTTC CASSRTGGETQYF
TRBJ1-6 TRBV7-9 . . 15 TGTGCCAGCAGCTTAGGACAGTACGGTAATTCACCCCTCCACTTT CASSLGQYGNSPLHF
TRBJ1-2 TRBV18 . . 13 TGTGCCAGCTCACCGGGGGGAAGTTATGGCTACACCTTC CASSPGGSYGYTF
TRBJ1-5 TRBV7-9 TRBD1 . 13 TGTGCCAGCAGTCCCACAGGGGATCAGCCCCAGCATTTT CASSPTGDQPQHF